A single sample is the source of the 9 T cell receptor beta chains below, sequenced in a study of blood T cells in healthy people across ages. Together with a sample-barcoded 5' primer, a J-beta primer mix was included in a second PCR lasting roughly 6 to 12 cycles. TCRdb itself ran the 5' RACE reads through MiXCR, one entry per CDR3 protein. The data show 600,000 or so distinct CDR3 sequences, about 21% seen once. The sample taken for sequencing was blood. These receptors originate from a man between 65 and 80 years old in good health.

The chain has TRBV5-1 and TRBJ2-5; 9 nucleotides align to TRBD1. CDR3 length equals 15 residues. The V segment lost 4 bases and the J segment 5 bases; nucleotides outside the gene matches: 9. Germline V lookup: CDR1 SGHRS, CDR2 YFSETQ. The CDR3 region has the DNA TGCGCCAGCAGCGGAAAAACAGGGGGCGAGGAGACCCAGTACTTC. As protein: CASSGKTGGEETQYF.

CDR3 coding DNA: TGCGCCAGCAGCCAAGTTCCGGACAAGGCATTCGGGGAGCTGTTTTTT. Translated, it gives CASSQVPDKAFGELFF. V gene TRBV4-1 combines with J gene TRBJ2-2, with a weak D call TRBD1 (5 bases). V was shortened by 1 base and J by 7 bases, with 16 bases between the two germline ends. This CDR3 has 16 residues. The germline CDR1 and CDR2 sequences are MGHRA and YSYEKL.

This clonotype was counted between two and nine times. The gene calls are TRBV7-8 and TRBJ2-5; 7 bases match TRBD1. The DNA end lines up better with TRBJ2-1; the J call may be wrong. The germline V gene encodes CDR1 SGHVS and CDR2 FQNEAQ. CDR3 length: 12 amino acids. CDR3 bases: TGTGCCATCTCGACAGGGCGGAATGAGCAGTTCTTC. Protein product: CAISTGRNEQFF.

The V gene is TRBV13, the J gene TRBJ2-5; TRBD1 is a possible D gene (6 bases). The CDR3 sequence is 14 residues long. V was clipped by 2 bases and J by 0 bases, with 7 bases between them. Per the germline V gene, CDR1 is PRHDT and CDR2 is FYEKMQ (reference sequence). The CDR3: CASSLPGDQETQYF. The CDR3 DNA sequence: TGTGCCAGCAGCTTACCAGGGGACCAAGAGACCCAGTACTTC. The entire variable domain, with the rest obtained from reference TRBV13 and TRBJ2-5, is as follows: AAGVIQSPRHLIKEKRETATLKCYPIPRHDTVYWYQQGPGQDPQFLISFYEKMQSDKGSIPDRFSAQQFSDYHSELNMSSLELGDSALYFCASSLPGDQETQYFGPGTRLLVL.

Points on this clonotype: A much bigger clone sits one base away, suggesting this may be a read error. V and J are TRBV20-1 and TRBJ1-2; 8 bases are a match to TRBD1. CDR3 length equals 11 residues. The germline V gene encodes CDR1 DFQATT and CDR2 SNEGSKA (reference sequence). The CDR3 DNA is TGCAGTGCTGGGACAGGCTATGGCTACAGCTTC. Residues: CSAGTGYGYSF.

The J gene is TRBJ2-1, the V gene TRBV12-3 or TRBV12-4, with TRBD2 matching over 7 bases. V shed 4 bases and J 3 bases; nucleotides not matched to a gene: 12. This CDR3 is built from 17 residues. The CDR3 loop is CASSSRPSGFHYNEQFF. The DNA for the CDR3 is TGTGCCAGCAGTTCCAGACCTAGCGGTTTCCACTACAATGAGCAGTTCTTC.

The chain combines TRBV2 with TRBJ1-1; a possible D gene is TRBD1 (5 bases). The CDR3 is 14 amino acids. V was clipped by 5 bases and J by 1 base, with 11 bases between them. Germline loops: CDR1 SNHLY, CDR2 FYNNEI. The CDR3 sequence: CASSRGQANTEAFF. CDR3 DNA sequence: TGTGCCAGCAGTCGGGGCCAAGCGAACACTGAAGCTTTCTTT.

Regarding this clonotype: The conserved final phenylalanine or tryptophan is absent from the CDR3, which likely points to a read error. The chain uses TRBV30 and TRBJ1-2, with 8 nucleotides matching TRBD1. This CDR3 contains 15 residues. Germline V CDR1 and CDR2: GTSNPN, SVGIG (reference sequence). The V and J ends lost 7 bases and 6 bases, in that order; junction bases with no gene match: 16. This chain's CDR3 is CASKYTPTGADGYTL. The CDR3, as DNA: TGTGCCTCCAAATACACACCGACAGGGGCGGATGGCTACACCCTC.

This clonotype was counted only a few times. The V call is TRBV7-8, the J call TRBJ2-5, with a tentative D call TRBD1 (5 bases). The better agreement between TRBJ2-1 and the DNA end casts doubt on the J call. This CDR3 has 14 residues. CDR1 and CDR2 (germline): SGHVS, FQNEAQ. CDR3 protein: CASSLSRQMNEQFF. Written as DNA, the CDR3 is TGTGCCAGCAGCTTATCTCGACAGATGAATGAGCAGTTCTTC.